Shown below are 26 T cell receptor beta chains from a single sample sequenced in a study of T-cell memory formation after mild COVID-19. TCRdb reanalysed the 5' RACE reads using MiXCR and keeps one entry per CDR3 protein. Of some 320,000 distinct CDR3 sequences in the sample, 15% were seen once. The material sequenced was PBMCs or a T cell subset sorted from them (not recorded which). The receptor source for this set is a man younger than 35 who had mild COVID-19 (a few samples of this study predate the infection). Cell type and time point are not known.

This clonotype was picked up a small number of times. The CDR3 DNA reads TGCAGTGCTCCTTATGACGCCGGGGAGCTGTTTTTT. This gives the protein CSAPYDAGELFF. The chain uses TRBV20-1 and TRBJ2-2, with unresolved D. This CDR3 spans 12 amino acids. Trimming shortened V by 5 bases and J by 6 bases, and 10 bases separated the two germline ends. Germline lookup yields CDR1 DFQATT and CDR2 SNEGSKA (reference sequence).

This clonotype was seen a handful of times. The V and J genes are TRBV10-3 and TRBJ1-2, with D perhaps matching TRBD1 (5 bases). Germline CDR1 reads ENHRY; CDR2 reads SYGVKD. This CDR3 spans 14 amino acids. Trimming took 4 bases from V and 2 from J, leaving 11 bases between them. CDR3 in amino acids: CAISAGDGNYGYTF. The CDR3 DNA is TGTGCCATCAGTGCGGGGGACGGGAACTATGGCTACACCTTC.

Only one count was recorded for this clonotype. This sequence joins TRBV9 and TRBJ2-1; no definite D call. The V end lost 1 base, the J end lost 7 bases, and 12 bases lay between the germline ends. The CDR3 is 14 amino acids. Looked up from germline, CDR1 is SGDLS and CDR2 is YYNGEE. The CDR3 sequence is CASSVTPQRNEQFF. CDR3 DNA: TGTGCCAGCAGCGTAACCCCTCAACGGAATGAGCAGTTCTTC.

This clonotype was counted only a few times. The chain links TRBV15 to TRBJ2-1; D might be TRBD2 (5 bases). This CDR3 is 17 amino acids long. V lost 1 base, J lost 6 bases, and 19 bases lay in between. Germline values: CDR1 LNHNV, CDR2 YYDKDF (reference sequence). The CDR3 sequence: CATSRADRRLAGNEQFF. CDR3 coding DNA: TGTGCCACCAGCAGAGCGGATAGGCGTTTGGCGGGCAATGAGCAGTTCTTC. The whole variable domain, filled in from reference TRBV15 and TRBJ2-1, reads DAMVIQNPRYQVTQFGKPVTLSCSQTLNHNVMYWYQQKSSQAPKLLFHYYDKDFNNEADTPDNFQSRRPNTSFCFLDIRSPGLGDTAMYLCATSRADRRLAGNEQFFGPGTRLTVL.

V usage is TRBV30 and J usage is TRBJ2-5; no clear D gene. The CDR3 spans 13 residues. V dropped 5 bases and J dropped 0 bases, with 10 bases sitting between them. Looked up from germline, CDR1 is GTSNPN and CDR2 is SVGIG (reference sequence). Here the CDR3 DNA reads TGTGCCTGGGATTACGGATACCAAGAGACCCAGTACTTC. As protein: CAWDYGYQETQYF.

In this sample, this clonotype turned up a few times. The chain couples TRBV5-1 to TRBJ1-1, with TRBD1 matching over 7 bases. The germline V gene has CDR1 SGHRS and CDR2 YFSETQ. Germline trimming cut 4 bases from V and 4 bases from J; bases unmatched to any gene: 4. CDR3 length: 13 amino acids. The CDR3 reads CASSVRQGTEAFF. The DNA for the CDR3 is TGCGCCAGCAGCGTTCGACAGGGCACTGAAGCTTTCTTT.

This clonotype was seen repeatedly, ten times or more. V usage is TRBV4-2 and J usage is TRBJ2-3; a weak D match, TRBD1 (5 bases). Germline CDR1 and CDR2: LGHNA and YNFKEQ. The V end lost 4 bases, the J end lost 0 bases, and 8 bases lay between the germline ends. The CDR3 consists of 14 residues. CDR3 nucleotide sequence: TGTGCCAGCAGCCGGCAGGGAAGCACAGATACGCAGTATTTT. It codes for CASSRQGSTDTQYF.

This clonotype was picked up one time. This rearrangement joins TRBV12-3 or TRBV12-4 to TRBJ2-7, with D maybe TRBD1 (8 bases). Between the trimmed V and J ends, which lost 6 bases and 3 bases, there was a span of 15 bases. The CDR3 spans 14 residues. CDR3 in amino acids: CASRGGTGYYEQYV. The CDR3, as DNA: TGTGCCAGCAGGGGAGGGACAGGTTACTACGAGCAGTACGTC.

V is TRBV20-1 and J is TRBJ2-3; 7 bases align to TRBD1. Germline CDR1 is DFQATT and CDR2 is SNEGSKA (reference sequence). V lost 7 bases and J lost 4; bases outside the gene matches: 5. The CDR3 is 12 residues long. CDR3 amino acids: CSGQGEADTQYF. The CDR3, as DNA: TGCAGTGGACAGGGCGAGGCAGATACGCAGTATTTT.

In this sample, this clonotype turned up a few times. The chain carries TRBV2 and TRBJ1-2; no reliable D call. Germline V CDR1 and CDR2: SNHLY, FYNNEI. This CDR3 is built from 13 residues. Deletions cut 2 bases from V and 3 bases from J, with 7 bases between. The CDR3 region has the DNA TGTGCCAGCAGTGAAAACTGGGACTATGGCTACACCTTC. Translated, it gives CASSENWDYGYTF.

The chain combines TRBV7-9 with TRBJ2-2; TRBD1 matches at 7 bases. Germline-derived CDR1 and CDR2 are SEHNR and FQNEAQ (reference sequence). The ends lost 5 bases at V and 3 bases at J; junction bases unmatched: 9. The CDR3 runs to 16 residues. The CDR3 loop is CASSLSGQDYTGELFF. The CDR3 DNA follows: TGTGCCAGCAGCCTCTCTGGACAGGACTACACCGGGGAGCTGTTTTTT.

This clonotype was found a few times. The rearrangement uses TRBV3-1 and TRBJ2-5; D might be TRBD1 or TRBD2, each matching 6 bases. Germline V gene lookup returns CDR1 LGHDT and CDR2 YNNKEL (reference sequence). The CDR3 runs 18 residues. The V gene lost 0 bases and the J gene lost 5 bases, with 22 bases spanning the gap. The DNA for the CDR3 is TGTGCCAGCAGCCAAGATTTCGTCGGGGGCCCAGCCAAGGAGACCCAGTACTTC. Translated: CASSQDFVGGPAKETQYF.

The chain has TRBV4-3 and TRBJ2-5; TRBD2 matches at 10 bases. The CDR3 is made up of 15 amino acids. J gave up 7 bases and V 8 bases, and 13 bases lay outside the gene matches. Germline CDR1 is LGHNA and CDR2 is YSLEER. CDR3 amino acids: CASGRAGGEIGTQYF. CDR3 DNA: TGCGCCAGCGGAAGAGCGGGGGGGGAGATCGGGACCCAGTACTTC.

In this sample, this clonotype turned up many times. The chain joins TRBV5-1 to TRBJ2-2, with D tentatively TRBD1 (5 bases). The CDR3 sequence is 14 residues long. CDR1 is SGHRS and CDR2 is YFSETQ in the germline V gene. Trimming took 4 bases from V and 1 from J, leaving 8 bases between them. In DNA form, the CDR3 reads TGCGCCAGCAGCATAGGGGTGAACACCGGGGAGCTGTTTTTT. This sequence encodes CASSIGVNTGELFF. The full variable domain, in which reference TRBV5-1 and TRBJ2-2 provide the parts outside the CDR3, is KAGVTQTPRYLIKTRGQQVTLSCSPISGHRSVSWYQQTPGQGLQFLFEYFSETQRNKGNFPGRFSGRQFSNSRSEMNVSTLELGDSALYLCASSIGVNTGELFFGEGSRLTVL.

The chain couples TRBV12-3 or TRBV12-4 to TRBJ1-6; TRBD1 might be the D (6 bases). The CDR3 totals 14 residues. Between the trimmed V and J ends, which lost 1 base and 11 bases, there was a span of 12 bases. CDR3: CASSLEGEQTPLHF. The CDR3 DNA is TGTGCCAGCAGTTTAGAGGGGGAGCAAACACCCCTCCACTTT.

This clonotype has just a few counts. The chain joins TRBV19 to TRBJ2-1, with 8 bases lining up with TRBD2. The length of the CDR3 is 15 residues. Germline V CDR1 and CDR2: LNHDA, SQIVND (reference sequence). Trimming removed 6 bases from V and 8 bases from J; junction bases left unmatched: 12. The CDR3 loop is CASRRALAGYDEQFF. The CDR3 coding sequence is TGTGCCAGTAGAAGGGCCTTAGCGGGGTACGATGAGCAGTTCTTC.

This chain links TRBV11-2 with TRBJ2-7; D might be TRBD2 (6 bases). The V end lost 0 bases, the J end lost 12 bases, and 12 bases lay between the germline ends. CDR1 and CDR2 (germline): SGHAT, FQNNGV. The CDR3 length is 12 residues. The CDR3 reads CASSLDRRAMYF. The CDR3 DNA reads TGTGCCAGCAGCTTAGATAGGAGGGCCATGTACTTC.

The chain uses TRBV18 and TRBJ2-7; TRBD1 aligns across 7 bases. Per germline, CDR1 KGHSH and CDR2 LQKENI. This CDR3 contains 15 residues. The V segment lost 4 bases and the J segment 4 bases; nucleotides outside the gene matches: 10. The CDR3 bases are TGTGCCAGCTCACTAACCACCGGGACAGAGTACGAGCAGTACTTC. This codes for CASSLTTGTEYEQYF.

CDR3 loop: CASSVAWGAGEQFF. CDR3 coding DNA: TGTGCCAGCAGCGTAGCTTGGGGGGCGGGTGAGCAGTTCTTC. This chain connects TRBV9 to TRBJ2-1; D is possibly TRBD1 or TRBD2 (6 bases each). Deletions cut 0 bases from V and 9 bases from J, with 13 bases between. Germline CDR1 SGDLS, CDR2 YYNGEE. This CDR3 is built from 14 residues.

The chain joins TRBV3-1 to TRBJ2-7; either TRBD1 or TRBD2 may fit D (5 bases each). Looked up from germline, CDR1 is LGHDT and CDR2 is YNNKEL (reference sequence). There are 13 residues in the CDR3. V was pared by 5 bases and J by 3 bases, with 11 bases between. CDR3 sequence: CASSGDGGYEQYF. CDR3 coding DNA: TGTGCCAGCAGCGGGGATGGGGGCTACGAGCAGTACTTC.

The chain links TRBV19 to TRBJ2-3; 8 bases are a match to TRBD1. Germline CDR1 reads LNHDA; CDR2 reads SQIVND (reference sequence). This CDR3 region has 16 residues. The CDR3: CAVSGTGASSTDTQYF. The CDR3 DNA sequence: TGTGCTGTCTCCGGGACAGGCGCCTCTAGCACAGATACGCAGTATTTT.

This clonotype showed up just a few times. Here the CDR3 reads CASSDSGAPDTQYF. CDR3 nucleotide sequence: TGTGCCAGCAGTGACTCGGGGGCCCCAGATACGCAGTATTTT. The rearrangement joins TRBV6-4 to TRBJ2-3; TRBD1 is a possible D gene (6 bases). The germline V gene has CDR1 MRHNA and CDR2 SNTAGT. V gave up 0 bases and J gave up 4 bases, with 8 bases separating them. CDR3 length: 14 residues.

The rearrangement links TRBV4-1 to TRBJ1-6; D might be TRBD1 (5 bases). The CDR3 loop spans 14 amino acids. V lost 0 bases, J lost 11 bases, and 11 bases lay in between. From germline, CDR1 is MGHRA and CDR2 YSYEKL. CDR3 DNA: TGCGCCAGCAGCCAAGATCGGCAGGGACCACCCCTCCACTTT. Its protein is CASSQDRQGPPLHF.

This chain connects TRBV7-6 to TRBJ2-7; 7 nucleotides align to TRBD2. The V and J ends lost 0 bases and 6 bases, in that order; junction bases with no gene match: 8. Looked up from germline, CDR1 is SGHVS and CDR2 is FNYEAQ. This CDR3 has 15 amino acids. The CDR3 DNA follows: TGTGCCAGCAGCTTAGCGCCGAGCGGGAACAGCGAGCAGTACTTC. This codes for CASSLAPSGNSEQYF.

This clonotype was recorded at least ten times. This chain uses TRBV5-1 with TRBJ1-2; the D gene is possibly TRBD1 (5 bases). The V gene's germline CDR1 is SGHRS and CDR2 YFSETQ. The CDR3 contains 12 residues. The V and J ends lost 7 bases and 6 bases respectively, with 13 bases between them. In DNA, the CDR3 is TGCGCCAGCTCGAGGACACCTGATGGCTACACCTTC. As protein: CASSRTPDGYTF.

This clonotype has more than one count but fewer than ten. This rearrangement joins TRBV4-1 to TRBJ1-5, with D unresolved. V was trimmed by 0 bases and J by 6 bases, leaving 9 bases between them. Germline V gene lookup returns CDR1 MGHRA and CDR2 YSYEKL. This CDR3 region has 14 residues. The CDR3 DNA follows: TGCGCCAGCAGCCAAGAGGCTAGGGCTCAGCCCCAGCATTTT. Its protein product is CASSQEARAQPQHF.